The 27 T cell receptor beta chains reported below all come from one sample, sequenced in a study of TIL therapy for anti-PD-1-resistant metastatic lung cancer. This sample's time point: pre-treatment sample, taken before nivolumab and TIL therapy. Sequencing used immunoSEQ v3. The data were produced by immunoSEQ multiplex PCR, yet TCRdb's version contains in-frame clones alone and is incomplete. The data contain roughly 58,000 clones, 80% to 90% of them singletons. Material: blood, obtained at baseline. The receptors here all came from a person aged 30 to 80 with non-small cell lung cancer.

This clone was counted at least ten times. The chain employs TRBV10-3 and TRBJ1-2; unclear D gene. Trimming removed 0 bases at V and 9 bases at J, with 8 bases between. The CDR3 extends over 12 amino acids. The germline V gene has CDR1 ENHRY and CDR2 SYGVKD. Written as DNA, the CDR3 is TGTGCCATCAGTGAGTCTAGTAGAAGCTACACCTTC. It encodes CAISESSRSYTF.

This chain uses TRBV6-5 with TRBJ2-3; D uncertain. This CDR3 region has 16 residues. Germline CDR1 reads MNHEY; CDR2 reads SVGAGI. The V end was cut by 0 bases, the J end by 6 bases, with 16 bases between. CDR3 loop: CASSYSNYPAQDTQYF. CDR3 nucleotide sequence: TGTGCCAGCAGTTACTCGAACTACCCTGCCCAGGATACGCAGTATTTT.

In DNA form, the CDR3 reads TGTGCCACCAGCATTACAGCAGCCCGCGGCTACACCTTC. Protein sequence: CATSITAARGYTF. The chain couples TRBV15 to TRBJ1-2; D gene unclear. The V gene's germline CDR1 is LNHNV and CDR2 YYDKDF (reference sequence). This CDR3 contains 13 residues. With 4 bases removed from V and 8 bases from J, the gap between germline ends came to 14 bases.

The CDR3 DNA sequence: TGTGCCACCAGTGATTTCCTTAGCGGGACAGGGGGAGTTAAGACAGATACGCAGTATTTT. Translating gives CATSDFLSGTGGVKTDTQYF. The rearrangement links TRBV24-1 to TRBJ2-3, with 11 bases lining up with TRBD1. Germline V lookup: CDR1 KGHDR, CDR2 SFDVKD. V dropped 1 base and J dropped 3; count of bases not matched to a gene: 14. The CDR3 runs 20 residues.

The chain employs TRBV6-5 and TRBJ2-1; D may be TRBD2 (6 bases). CDR3 length: 14 amino acids. V shed 4 bases and J shed 4 bases, with 11 bases lying between them. Germline V gene lookup returns CDR1 MNHEY and CDR2 SVGAGI. In DNA, the CDR3 is TGTGCCAGCAGTTCCGGGACTTATTACAATGAGCAGTTCTTC. Amino acids: CASSSGTYYNEQFF.

J is TRBJ2-2 and V is TRBV2; no definite D call. Germline-derived CDR1 and CDR2 are SNHLY and FYNNEI. V was pared by 1 base and J by 1 base, with 4 bases between. This CDR3 comprises 14 residues. The CDR3 region is CASSEGQNTGELFF. CDR3 bases: TGTGCCAGCAGTGAAGGGCAGAACACCGGGGAGCTGTTTTTT.

The chain employs TRBV7-2 and TRBJ1-1; TRBD1 is a possible D gene (6 bases). Between the trimmed V and J ends, which lost 3 bases and 1 base, there was a span of 9 bases. CDR1 SGHTA and CDR2 FQGNSA come from the germline V gene. The CDR3 totals 14 residues. For the CDR3, the DNA is TGTGCCAGCAGCTTGCAGGGGAGGAACACTGAAGCTTTCTTT. This codes for CASSLQGRNTEAFF.

The rearrangement joins TRBV19 to TRBJ2-4, with 7 bases identical to TRBD1. The trim removed 4 bases at V and 3 bases at J, leaving 9 bases unmatched. This CDR3 is built from 16 residues. Per germline, CDR1 LNHDA and CDR2 SQIVND (reference sequence). CDR3 in amino acids: CASSTQGGEGKNIQYF. The DNA of the CDR3 is TGTGCCAGTAGTACTCAAGGGGGCGAGGGCAAAAACATTCAGTACTTC.

The rearrangement joins TRBV19 to TRBJ1-5, with D maybe TRBD1 (5 bases). Germline CDR1 and CDR2: LNHDA and SQIVND (reference sequence). This CDR3 is built from 15 residues. V was cut by 2 bases and J by 4 bases, with 12 bases left in between. The CDR3 protein is CASSISGPLNQPQHF. In nucleotides, the CDR3 is TGTGCCAGTAGTATATCGGGACCGTTAAATCAGCCCCAGCATTTT.

The chain is built from TRBV5-4 and TRBJ2-4; D gene ambiguous. The CDR3 has 16 residues. Trimming left V 3 bases short and J 3 bases short, with 16 bases between. Per the germline V gene, CDR1 is SGHNT and CDR2 is YYREEE (reference sequence). The CDR3 coding sequence is TGTGCCAGCAGCTACCCCGGTGATTGGAGCAAAAACATTCAGTACTTC. Its translation: CASSYPGDWSKNIQYF.

This rearrangement joins TRBV12-2 to TRBJ2-1. TRBV12-2 is labeled a pseudogene. This CDR3 comprises 15 residues. CDR3 sequence reads: CASRSPARVVNEQFF. CDR3 bases: TGTGCAAGTCGATCCCCAGCTAGGGTCGTCAATGAGCAGTTCTTC.

This clone appeared a single time. In DNA form, the CDR3 reads TGTGCCACCAGCAATTGGGACAGGGGTGGTGAAAAACTGTTTTTT. This sequence encodes CATSNWDRGGEKLFF. The chain couples TRBV15 to TRBJ1-4, with 10 bases lining up with TRBD1. The germline gives CDR1 LNHNV, CDR2 YYDKDF (reference sequence). This CDR3 comprises 15 residues. V lost 4 bases, J lost 7 bases, and 6 bases stayed unmatched.

The sample holds a few counts of this clone. The rearrangement uses TRBV7-9 and TRBJ2-7; D is tentatively TRBD1 or TRBD2 (5 bases each). Germline loops: CDR1 SEHNR, CDR2 FQNEAQ (reference sequence). The CDR3 runs to 14 residues. V shed 1 base and J shed 11 bases, with 18 bases lying between them. The CDR3 nucleotides are TGTGCCAGCAGCTTAGGGGGACGCACGGGTTTGGAGTACTTC. It is translated as CASSLGGRTGLEYF.

The chain couples TRBV9 to TRBJ2-6; D not certain. Germline V CDR1 and CDR2: SGDLS, YYNGEE. V was shortened by 0 bases and J by 0 bases, with 10 bases between the two germline ends. The CDR3 runs 17 residues. CDR3 nucleotide sequence: TGTGCCAGCAGCGTAGTAATGGAAGCCTCTGGGGCCAACGTCCTGACTTTC. The encoded protein is CASSVVMEASGANVLTF.

This chain links TRBV29-1 with TRBJ1-2, with D uncertain. V gave up 2 bases and J gave up 4 bases, with 5 bases separating them. The CDR3 runs to 11 residues. The germline CDR1 and CDR2 sequences are SQVTM and ANQGSEA. CDR3 loop: CSVEQFYGYTF. The CDR3 DNA is TGCAGCGTTGAACAGTTCTATGGCTACACCTTC.

This chain connects TRBV7-3 to TRBJ2-2; D unresolved. Germline CDR1 is SGHTA and CDR2 is FQGTGA. This CDR3 has 15 amino acids. V was shortened by 6 bases and J by 2 bases, with 13 bases between the two germline ends. The CDR3 reads CASRARTDNTGELFF. Written as DNA, the CDR3 is TGTGCCAGCAGAGCCCGGACGGACAACACCGGGGAGCTGTTTTTT.

This sequence joins TRBV4-3 and TRBJ2-1, with a possible D match to TRBD2 (5 bases). Trimming took off 0 bases at V and 2 bases at J, with 11 bases between the two ends. CDR1 is LGHNA and CDR2 is YSLEER in the germline V gene. The CDR3 extends over 16 amino acids. CDR3 sequence reads: CASSQDWTGPYNEQFF. The CDR3 bases are TGCGCCAGCAGCCAAGATTGGACTGGGCCCTACAATGAGCAGTTCTTC.

This clone was picked up one time. The chain recombines TRBV5-1 with TRBJ2-3; D is unclear. Germline CDR1 and CDR2: SGHRS and YFSETQ. The CDR3 extends over 12 amino acids. V lost 4 bases to trimming and J lost 0 bases, with 3 bases between them. In nucleotides, the CDR3 is TGCGCCAGCAGCGAAAGCACAGATACGCAGTATTTT. Translation gives CASSESTDTQYF.

The rearrangement uses TRBV19 and TRBJ1-6; D unresolved. There are 15 residues in the CDR3. Germline CDR1 and CDR2: LNHDA and SQIVND (reference sequence). Trimming removed 6 bases at V and 5 bases at J, with 14 bases between. The CDR3 DNA follows: TGTGCCAGTAGAGCTGCAGCTTCTAATAATTCACCCCTCCACTTT. Amino acids: CASRAAASNNSPLHF. Filled out from reference TRBV19 and TRBJ1-6, the complete variable domain reads DGGITQSPKYLFRKEGQNVTLSCEQNLNHDAMYWYRQDPGQGLRLIYYSQIVNDFQKGDIAEGYSVSREKKESFPLTVTSAQKNPTAFYLCASRAAASNNSPLHFGNGTRLTVT.

The CDR3, as DNA: TGTGCCAGCAAGGACAGCTCCTACGAGCAGTACTTC. Encoded protein: CASKDSSYEQYF. The rearrangement links TRBV7-3 to TRBJ2-7; the D gene is possibly TRBD1 (6 bases). V lost 7 bases, J lost 0 bases, and 7 bases lay in between. The CDR3 spans 12 residues. Germline CDR1 reads SGHTA; CDR2 reads FQGTGA.

The chain joins TRBV24-1 to TRBJ2-5, with 11 positions matching TRBD2. The CDR3 loop spans 17 amino acids. The V and J ends lost 0 bases and 2 bases, in that order; junction bases with no gene match: 4. Germline V gene sequence: CDR1 KGHDR, CDR2 SFDVKD. CDR3 residues: CATSDLPLAGGQETQYF. CDR3 DNA: TGTGCCACCAGTGATTTGCCGCTAGCGGGGGGACAAGAGACCCAGTACTTC.

This chain uses TRBV24-1 with TRBJ2-5, with a possible D match to TRBD1 (5 bases). The CDR3 is 15 amino acids. V shed 2 bases and J shed 1 base, with 10 bases lying between them. Per germline, CDR1 KGHDR and CDR2 SFDVKD. This CDR3 is CATSDSSTAQETQYF. The CDR3 DNA sequence: TGTGCCACCAGTGATTCTTCGACAGCCCAAGAGACCCAGTACTTC.

About this clone: The germline gene is not matched at one end of the junction; a read error may be the cause. This sample includes further DNA sequences coding for the same CDR3. The rearrangement links TRBV9 to TRBJ1-2; TRBD1 is a possible D gene (6 bases). The CDR3 contains 14 residues. Germline V CDR1 and CDR2: SGDLS, YYNGEE. The CDR3 DNA reads TGTGCCAGTAGCGTCGGGCAGGGGTATAATGGCTACACCTTC. Its protein is CASSVGQGYNGYTF.

The rearrangement uses TRBV27 and TRBJ1-2; D ambiguous. Trimming took off 0 bases at V and 7 bases at J, with 9 bases between the two ends. This CDR3 region has 13 residues. Germline V gives CDR1 MNHEY, CDR2 SMNVEV (reference sequence). The CDR3 DNA reads as TGTGCCAGCAGTTTATCGAAGAGGTCTGGCTACACCTTC. This translates into CASSLSKRSGYTF.

The chain combines TRBV7-9 with TRBJ2-5, with a tentative D call TRBD2 (5 bases). The germline gives CDR1 SEHNR, CDR2 FQNEAQ (reference sequence). V was shortened by 5 bases and J by 3 bases, with 16 bases between the two germline ends. The CDR3 runs to 15 residues. CDR3 nucleotide sequence: TGTGCCAGCAGCCCAGAGGGCCCGAGGGAAGAGACCCAGTACTTC. Translating it yields CASSPEGPREETQYF. Full variable domain (rest looked up from reference TRBV7-9 and TRBJ2-5): DTGVSQNPRHKITKRGQNVTFRCDPISEHNRLYWYRQTLGQGPEFLTYFQNEAQLEKSRLLSDRFSAERPKGSFSTLEIQRTEQGDSAMYLCASSPEGPREETQYFGPGTRLLVL.

The J gene is TRBJ1-5, the V gene TRBV3-1 (or the pseudogene TRBV3-2); D not resolved. CDR1 is LGHDT, CDR2 YNNKEL, per germline (reference sequence). The CDR3 extends over 14 amino acids. Trimming took off 1 base at V and 7 bases at J, with 11 bases between the two ends. Here the CDR3 DNA reads TGTGCCAGCAGCCAAGGTAACAGTCAACAGCCCCAGCATTTT. It translates to CASSQGNSQQPQHF.

In this sample, this clone is medium-sized. This chain connects TRBV7-9 to TRBJ1-1, with 8 bases that match TRBD1. CDR1 and CDR2 (germline): SEHNR, FQNEAQ (reference sequence). The V gene end was trimmed by 5 bases and the J gene end by 0 bases; junction bases not matched to a gene: 5. This CDR3 has 15 amino acids. DNA of the CDR3: TGTGCCAGCAGCACGACAGGGGATATGAACACTGAAGCTTTCTTT. Residues: CASSTTGDMNTEAFF.